These 6 T cell receptor beta chains were all obtained from the same sample, sequenced in a study of T-cell memory formation after mild COVID-19. TCRdb re-called the 5' RACE reads with MiXCR, one entry per CDR3 protein. The sample holds around 200,000 distinct CDR3 sequences, about a fifth seen once. The sequenced sample was PBMCs or a T cell subset sorted from them (not recorded which). These receptors all stem from a man aged 18 to 29 who had mild COVID-19 (a few samples of this study predate the infection). Cell type and time point are not known.

This chain links TRBV2 with TRBJ2-3; TRBD2 matches at 8 bases. CDR1 is SNHLY, CDR2 FYNNEI, per germline. J gave up 3 bases and V 9 bases, and 11 bases lay outside the gene matches. This CDR3 contains 15 residues. DNA of the CDR3: TGTGCCAGGACGAGACCGGGGGGGCGTACAGATACGCAGTATTTT. This encodes CARTRPGGRTDTQYF.

The rearrangement uses TRBV20-1 and TRBJ1-2; possible D gene TRBD1, 6 bases. Germline CDR1 DFQATT, CDR2 SNEGSKA (reference sequence). Trimming shortened V by 6 bases and J by 5 bases, and 10 bases separated the two germline ends. The CDR3 sequence is 11 residues long. CDR3 DNA: TGCAGTGCCTTCCAGGGGTATGGCTACACCTTC. Translated, it gives CSAFQGYGYTF.

This clonotype appeared a few times. The chain couples TRBV6-2 or TRBV6-3 to TRBJ2-7, with a possible D match to TRBD2 (5 bases). The CDR3 is 14 amino acids. Germline loops: CDR1 MNHEY, CDR2 SVGEGT. V gave up 2 bases and J gave up 0 bases, with 8 bases separating them. In nucleotides, the CDR3 is TGTGCCAGCAGTTACAGGAGGAGCTCCTACGAGCAGTACTTC. Translated: CASSYRRSSYEQYF.

CDR3 in DNA: TGCAGTGTCTTCGGGGGGGCTGGGGATACGCAGTATTTT. It yields the protein CSVFGGAGDTQYF. The V gene is TRBV20-1, the J gene TRBJ2-3; TRBD2 matches at 8 bases. Trimming cost V 7 bases and J 6 bases; bases outside gene matches: 9. The germline gives CDR1 DFQATT, CDR2 SNEGSKA (reference sequence). The CDR3 totals 13 residues.

The CDR3 sequence is CASRAAHMNTEAFF. The CDR3 bases are TGCGCCAGCAGGGCAGCCCACATGAACACTGAAGCTTTCTTT. V usage is TRBV4-3 and J usage is TRBJ1-1; D is undetermined. The CDR3 has 14 amino acids. Germline-derived CDR1 and CDR2 are LGHNA and YSLEER. The V and J ends lost 6 bases and 0 bases respectively, with 11 bases between them.

In this sample, this clonotype turned up a few times. This chain uses TRBV7-2 with TRBJ2-1; no clear D. This CDR3 region has 15 residues. V was clipped by 5 bases and J by 4 bases, with 15 bases between them. The V gene's germline CDR1 is SGHTA and CDR2 FQGNSA. In DNA form, the CDR3 reads TGTGCCAGCAGCCGACCCGGGCACAAGTACAATGAGCAGTTCTTC. Encoded protein: CASSRPGHKYNEQFF.